The 12 T cell receptor beta chains presented below share a single source sample, sequenced in a study of shared clonotypes between healthy human individuals. Clones were sequenced by immunoSEQ multiplex PCR, and TCRdb holds only the in-frame ones, with some missing. The sample lists around 2,000,000 clones, about 93% occurring once. Naive CD8 cells lacked CD45RO, underwent positive selection for CCR7 and left out terminally differentiated effector memory CD45RA+ cells. The material sequenced was naive CD8+ T cells from PBMCs. These receptors came from a man between 18 and 29 years old in good health. Some clones in this sample may be carry-over from other donors' samples.

This rearrangement joins TRBV19 to TRBJ1-1; a weak D match, TRBD1 (5 bases). The CDR3 has 15 amino acids. The V and J ends lost 1 base and 4 bases respectively, with 13 bases between them. From germline, CDR1 is LNHDA and CDR2 SQIVND (reference sequence). The CDR3 is CASSIGGFIGTEAFF. CDR3 bases: TGTGCCAGTAGTATAGGGGGGTTCATCGGCACTGAAGCTTTCTTT.

The gene calls are TRBV11-2 and TRBJ2-1; no clear D gene. Trimming took 8 bases from V and 6 from J, leaving 8 bases between them. From germline, CDR1 is SGHAT and CDR2 FQNNGV. This CDR3 is 11 amino acids long. The CDR3 DNA reads as TGTGCCAGCCGGTTGGCCAATGAGCAGTTCTTC. Translation: CASRLANEQFF.

As regards this clone: Other DNA sequences in the sample encode the same CDR3. This chain uses TRBV27 with TRBJ1-5; D might be TRBD1 (5 bases). V was cut by 2 bases and J by 2 bases, with 7 bases left in between. The germline V gene has CDR1 MNHEY and CDR2 SMNVEV (reference sequence). This CDR3 spans 14 amino acids. The CDR3 nucleotides read TGTGCCAGCAGTTTACTACAGGGCAATCAGCCCCAGCATTTT. Protein: CASSLLQGNQPQHF.

This rearrangement joins TRBV6-5 to TRBJ2-7; D call uncertain. The CDR3 has 11 amino acids. Germline CDR1 reads MNHEY; CDR2 reads SVGAGI. Trimming took 7 bases from V and 5 from J, leaving 9 bases between them. The CDR3 sequence is CASTINHEQYF. CDR3 sequence (DNA): TGTGCCAGCACAATTAACCACGAGCAGTACTTC.

The chain employs TRBV7-9 and TRBJ2-5; D remains unclear. The length of the CDR3 is 11 residues. CDR1 and CDR2 (germline): SEHNR, FQNEAQ (reference sequence). The V end lost 6 bases, the J end lost 5 bases, and 7 bases lay between the germline ends. The CDR3 nucleotides are TGTGCCAGCAGAATAGGGGAGACCCAGTACTTC. Protein: CASRIGETQYF.

Here the CDR3 reads CASGDWAQTDTQYF. Written as DNA, the CDR3 is TGTGCCAGTGGGGACTGGGCACAAACAGATACGCAGTATTTT. The rearrangement links TRBV27 to TRBJ2-3; perhaps TRBD2 as D (6 bases). V lost 9 bases and J 3 bases, leaving 16 bases between the germline ends. There are 14 residues in the CDR3. CDR1 MNHEY and CDR2 SMNVEV come from the germline V gene (reference sequence).

J is TRBJ2-3 and V is TRBV7-9; D gene ambiguous. Trimming left V 1 base short and J 11 bases short, with 16 bases between. The CDR3 sequence is 14 residues long. Germline V lookup: CDR1 SEHNR, CDR2 FQNEAQ (reference sequence). The CDR3: CASSLGRLTEGQYF. The CDR3 region has the DNA TGTGCCAGCAGCTTAGGTCGTCTGACGGAAGGGCAGTATTTT.

The V and J genes are TRBV4-1 and TRBJ2-7; D is possibly TRBD1 or TRBD2 (5 bases each). This CDR3 has 17 amino acids. V was shortened by 0 bases and J by 3 bases, with 18 bases between the two germline ends. CDR1 and CDR2 (germline): MGHRA, YSYEKL. CDR3 in amino acids: CASSQDRPRDGNYEQYF. The CDR3, as DNA: TGCGCCAGCAGCCAAGACCGTCCCCGGGACGGAAACTACGAGCAGTACTTC.

This sequence joins TRBV28 and TRBJ2-1; D could derive from TRBD1 or TRBD2 (5 bases each). The CDR3 is made up of 13 amino acids. V lost 2 bases and J 9 bases, leaving 11 bases between the germline ends. The V gene's germline CDR1 is MDHEN and CDR2 SYDVKM. The CDR3 region is CASSLTGTGEQFF. The CDR3 nucleotides are TGTGCCAGCAGTTTAACCGGGACGGGTGAGCAGTTCTTC.

In this sample, this clone turned up once. The chain has TRBV7-9 and TRBJ2-5, with D perhaps matching TRBD1 (6 bases). Germline V gene data show CDR1 as SEHNR and CDR2 as FQNEAQ (reference sequence). The CDR3 extends over 15 amino acids. V lost 5 bases and J 2 bases, leaving 15 bases between the germline ends. CDR3 coding DNA: TGTGCCAGCAGCACACCGGGACACCTACAAGAGACCCAGTACTTC. It is translated as CASSTPGHLQETQYF.

The chain recombines TRBV11-2 with TRBJ1-5; 7 bases agree with TRBD1. Per the germline V gene, CDR1 is SGHAT and CDR2 is FQNNGV. The length of the CDR3 is 15 residues. With V trimmed by 4 bases and J by 2 bases, 5 bases remained unmatched. The CDR3 here is CASSSRDSRNQPQHF. CDR3 bases: TGTGCCAGCAGCTCCCGGGACAGCCGCAATCAGCCCCAGCATTTT.

This chain connects TRBV5-1 to TRBJ2-6, with D possibly being TRBD1 (6 bases). Germline lookup yields CDR1 SGHRS and CDR2 YFSETQ. Trimming left V 0 bases short and J 1 base short, with 11 bases between. CDR3 length: 17 residues. CDR3 coding DNA: TGCGCCAGCAGCTTGGCGGTACAGGGTTCTGGGGCCAACGTCCTGACTTTC. Residues: CASSLAVQGSGANVLTF.